This T cell receptor beta chain was sequenced for a study of technical replicates of blood from several donors. The table came from immunoSEQ multiplex PCR; TCRdb's copy has only in-frame clones and leaves some out. Found here are over 70,000 clones, roughly 92% of them singletons; the top ten hold roughly 0.41%. There are 13 residues in the CDR3. Germline lookup yields CDR1 MNHEY and CDR2 SMNVEV (reference sequence). V shed 5 bases and J shed 4 bases, with 6 bases lying between them. The gene calls are TRBV27 and TRBJ2-6; D is ambiguous. The sequence was obtained from a human donor in good health. Sequencing was done on a sample of T cells isolated from PBMCs. CDR3 coding DNA: TGTGCCAGCAGTCCGTTGGGGGCCAACGTCCTGACTTTC. Translated: CASSPLGANVLTF.